The 5 T cell receptor beta chains presented below share a single source sample, sequenced in a study of lymphopenia after photon versus proton radiotherapy. The method was immunoSEQ multiplex PCR; TCRdb's version includes in-frame clones alone and lacks a portion of them. The table shows fewer than 7,500 clones, with more than 85% occurring only once. Material: peripheral blood, obtained from a patient treated with photon-based radiotherapy. The receptors shown here come from a woman in her fifties or sixties with cholangiocarcinoma.

The CDR3 protein is CASSLRGSSSYEQYF. The CDR3 bases are TGTGCCAGCAGCCTTAGGGGCTCGAGCTCCTACGAGCAGTACTTC. The chain has TRBV7-2 and TRBJ2-7; a weak D match, TRBD1 (5 bases). With 5 bases removed from V and 0 bases from J, the gap between germline ends came to 14 bases. CDR3 size: 15 residues. Germline V CDR1 and CDR2: SGHTA, FQGNSA.

This sequence joins TRBV6-1 and TRBJ2-6; no definite D call. Germline values: CDR1 MNHNS, CDR2 SASEGT. The CDR3 is 18 amino acids. Trimming cost V 3 bases and J 5 bases, with 20 bases left between them. The CDR3 nucleotides are TGTGCCAGCAGTGACCCGCTGTGGGAACAAAGTCGGGCCAACGTCCTGACTTTC. Protein: CASSDPLWEQSRANVLTF.

The chain carries TRBV9 and TRBJ2-1, with 8 positions matching TRBD1. The CDR3 has 15 residues. V shed 3 bases and J 2 bases; nucleotides not matched to a gene: 4. Germline assignment: CDR1 SGDLS and CDR2 YYNGEE. The CDR3 DNA is TGTGCCAGCAGCGCTGACAGGGGCCCCTACAATGAGCAGTTCTTC. It specifies CASSADRGPYNEQFF.

The rearrangement uses TRBV11-3 and TRBJ2-1, with TRBD2 identical over 11 bases. The ends lost 1 base at V and 4 bases at J; junction bases unmatched: 15. CDR3 length: 20 amino acids. The V gene's germline CDR1 is SGHNT and CDR2 YENEEA. CDR3 in DNA: TGTGCCAGCAGCTTAGGGAACAGACTAGCGGGGTCCCCCTTTTACAATGAGCAGTTCTTC. Its translation: CASSLGNRLAGSPFYNEQFF. Full variable domain (remainder filled in from reference TRBV11-3 and TRBJ2-1): EAGVVQSPRYKIIEKKQPVAFWCNPISGHNTLYWYLQNLGQGPELLIRYENEEAVDDSQLPKDRFSAERLKGVDSTLKIQPAELGDSAVYLCASSLGNRLAGSPFYNEQFFGPGTRLTVL.

This clone was recorded only once. J is TRBJ1-1 and V is TRBV5-1, with TRBD1 matching 7 bases. Germline trimming cut 4 bases from V and 0 bases from J; bases unmatched to any gene: 9. CDR1 SGHRS and CDR2 YFSETQ come from the germline V gene. This CDR3 comprises 16 residues. CDR3: CASSLQGDRLNTEAFF. The CDR3 DNA sequence: TGCGCCAGCAGCCTCCAGGGGGACCGTTTGAACACTGAAGCTTTCTTT.